One sample yielded the 5 T cell receptor beta chains listed below, sequenced in a study of CD8+ T cells in alopecia areata. RNA extraction was followed by reverse transcription into cDNA, which acted as the sequencing template. Clones were sequenced by immunoSEQ multiplex PCR, and TCRdb holds only the in-frame ones, with some missing. The sample shows under 300,000 clones, around three fifths of them seen only once. Treatment specified: oral pan-JAK inhibitor, 5-10 mg twice daily. The sample in question was CD4+ T cells sorted from blood, obtained between weeks 51 and 52, from a patient treated with tofacitinib. The receptors shown here come from a human donor with alopecia areata.

The chain combines TRBV29-1 with TRBJ1-3, with D tentatively TRBD1 (5 bases). V lost 7 bases and J lost 1, with 8 bases in between. This CDR3 has 12 residues. Germline loops: CDR1 SQVTM, CDR2 ANQGSEA. The CDR3 DNA follows: TGCAGCGCCAGGGAATCTGGAAACACCATATATTTT. Its protein product is CSARESGNTIYF.

This chain uses TRBV2 with TRBJ2-2; 7 nucleotides line up with TRBD1. Germline CDR1 reads SNHLY; CDR2 reads FYNNEI. V dropped 6 bases and J dropped 4; count of bases not matched to a gene: 8. The CDR3 extends over 15 amino acids. The CDR3 DNA reads TGTGCCAGCAGCGCCCCAGGGGGTCGCACCGGGGAGCTGTTTTTT. This encodes CASSAPGGRTGELFF.

This sequence joins TRBV29-1 and TRBJ1-2; TRBD1 matches 12 bases. Germline CDR1 and CDR2: SQVTM and ANQGSEA. This CDR3 spans 14 amino acids. V lost 8 bases and J lost 4; bases outside the gene matches: 8. This chain's CDR3 is CSTRGTGGTYGYTF. The DNA of the CDR3 is TGCAGCACCAGGGGGACAGGGGGCACCTATGGCTACACCTTC.

Points on this clone: At the DNA level, this CDR3 is encoded by other sequences in the same sample as well. This chain uses TRBV30 with TRBJ2-5; D perhaps matches TRBD2 (5 bases). V shed 0 bases and J shed 4 bases, with 9 bases lying between them. The CDR3 length is 13 residues. Germline V lookup: CDR1 GTSNPN, CDR2 SVGIG (reference sequence). Here the CDR3 DNA reads TGTGCCTGGAGTGTCCTAGGGAGAGAGACCCAGTACTTC. Protein sequence: CAWSVLGRETQYF.

The chain combines TRBV29-1 with TRBJ1-3, with D unclear. Trimming took off 4 bases at V and 0 bases at J, with 13 bases between the two ends. The CDR3 runs to 15 residues. Germline V gene sequence: CDR1 SQVTM, CDR2 ANQGSEA. The CDR3 here is CSVGEAVGSGNTIYF. The CDR3 DNA sequence: TGCAGCGTTGGAGAGGCAGTAGGCTCTGGAAACACCATATATTTT.